These 13 T cell receptor beta chains share one sample of origin, sequenced in a study of cytomegalovirus exposure and HLA in healthy donors. PCR employed 60 Vbeta and 13 Jbeta primers. Repertoires were generated with immunoSEQ multiplex PCR, while TCRdb's copy carries only in-frame clones and drops some. The profile shows 150,000 to 200,000 clones, roughly 80% of them singletons. The sequenced sample consisted of PBMCs. These receptors were taken from a male donor in good health and CMV-seronegative.

The table lists this clone with a few counts. The chain recombines TRBV7-3 with TRBJ2-5; 9 positions match TRBD2. This CDR3 contains 15 residues. The germline V gene has CDR1 SGHTA and CDR2 FQGTGA. Losses at the gene ends were 3 bases for V and 5 bases for J; bases not matched to a gene: 7. The DNA for the CDR3 is TGTGCCAGCAGCTTCTTAGCGGGGGCGGAGGAGACCCAGTACTTC. This gives the protein CASSFLAGAEETQYF.

The rearrangement links TRBV5-5 to TRBJ2-7; the match to TRBD1 covers 8 bases. Losses at the gene ends were 0 bases for V and 5 bases for J; bases not matched to a gene: 4. CDR3 size: 14 residues. Germline V lookup: CDR1 SGHKS, CDR2 YYEKEE (reference sequence). Written as DNA, the CDR3 is TGTGCCAGCAGCTTGGACAGGGGGACCAACGAGCAGTACTTC. Its translation: CASSLDRGTNEQYF.

This clone has just a few counts. V usage is TRBV4-2 and J usage is TRBJ1-4, with D maybe TRBD1 (5 bases). Germline V gene data show CDR1 as LGHNA and CDR2 as YNFKEQ. The V end lost 0 bases, the J end lost 7 bases, and 15 bases lay between the germline ends. CDR3 length: 16 residues. The CDR3 is CASSQDYQGPLEKLFF. The CDR3 DNA sequence: TGTGCCAGCAGCCAAGATTACCAGGGCCCTCTTGAAAAACTGTTTTTT.

The genes are TRBV28 and TRBJ2-1; 8 bases are a match to TRBD1. Trimming cost V 5 bases and J 4 bases; bases outside gene matches: 7. Looked up from germline, CDR1 is MDHEN and CDR2 is SYDVKM. The CDR3 is 15 residues long. In DNA, the CDR3 is TGTGCCAGCAGTCAGGGGGCGAAGGGATACAATGAGCAGTTCTTC. It is translated as CASSQGAKGYNEQFF.

As DNA, the CDR3 is TGTGCCAGCAGCCGTAGCGGGTTCTACAATGAGCAGTTCTTC. Residues: CASSRSGFYNEQFF. This chain links TRBV5-6 with TRBJ2-1; 7 nucleotides match TRBD2. Per the germline V gene, CDR1 is SGHDT and CDR2 is YYEEEE. The J segment lost 3 bases and the V segment lost 4 bases, leaving 4 bases of the junction unmatched. The CDR3 consists of 14 residues.

The chain is built from TRBV7-2 and TRBJ1-1, with D possibly being TRBD1 (6 bases). Germline CDR1 is SGHTA and CDR2 is FQGNSA. The V end was cut by 6 bases, the J end by 1 base, with 9 bases between. This CDR3 contains 13 residues. This CDR3 reads CASSIQGNTEAFF. The DNA for the CDR3 is TGTGCCAGCAGTATACAGGGGAACACTGAAGCTTTCTTT.

The gene calls are TRBV7-2 and TRBJ2-5; 7 bases are shared with TRBD2. Trimming removed 3 bases from V and 5 bases from J; junction bases left unmatched: 6. This CDR3 contains 14 residues. Germline CDR1 is SGHTA and CDR2 is FQGNSA. CDR3 residues: CASSFGGMGETQYF. CDR3 bases: TGTGCCAGCAGCTTCGGGGGGATGGGGGAGACCCAGTACTTC.

This clone has just a few counts. The chain uses TRBV21-1 and TRBJ1-5; the table's D call TRBD1 went unverified against the DNA. TRBV21-1 is flagged as a pseudogene. The CDR3 has 19 residues. The CDR3: CASSKETVSNSYSNQPQHF. CDR3 DNA: TGTGCCAGCAGCAAAGAGACAGTCTCAAACTCGTATAGCAATCAGCCCCAGCATTTT.

The gene calls are TRBV19 and TRBJ2-3; 8 nucleotides line up with TRBD2. Per the germline V gene, CDR1 is LNHDA and CDR2 is SQIVND (reference sequence). This CDR3 is 15 amino acids long. The trim removed 6 bases at V and 4 bases at J, leaving 9 bases unmatched. CDR3 region: CASRAGEAGADTQYF. DNA for the CDR3: TGTGCCAGTAGGGCGGGGGAAGCGGGAGCAGATACGCAGTATTTT. Drawing the rest from reference TRBV19 and TRBJ2-3, the complete variable domain is DGGITQSPKYLFRKEGQNVTLSCEQNLNHDAMYWYRQDPGQGLRLIYYSQIVNDFQKGDIAEGYSVSREKKESFPLTVTSAQKNPTAFYLCASRAGEAGADTQYFGPGTRLTVL.

The chain employs TRBV7-9 and TRBJ2-3; TRBD2 agrees at 10 bases. The CDR3 contains 16 residues. In germline, CDR1 is SEHNR, CDR2 FQNEAQ (reference sequence). Trimming cost V 5 bases and J 6 bases; bases outside gene matches: 11. The chain's CDR3 is CASSGLAGGFSDTQYF. The CDR3 DNA is TGTGCCAGCAGCGGGTTAGCGGGGGGTTTTTCCGATACGCAGTATTTT.

This clone was recorded once. V is TRBV6-1 and J is TRBJ2-7; 8 bases fit TRBD1. Germline V gene lookup returns CDR1 MNHNS and CDR2 SASEGT. The J segment lost 1 base and the V segment lost 7 bases, leaving 6 bases of the junction unmatched. This CDR3 is built from 14 residues. The CDR3 region has the DNA TGTGCCAGCATTTCAGGGGGCTCATCCTACGAGCAGTACTTC. Residues: CASISGGSSYEQYF.

The chain links TRBV5-1 to TRBJ1-1; 7 bases align to TRBD1. The CDR3 covers 14 residues. Per germline, CDR1 SGHRS and CDR2 YFSETQ. V lost 3 bases and J lost 3; bases outside the gene matches: 5. CDR3 DNA: TGCGCCAGCAGCTGGGGCGGACAGGACACTGAAGCTTTCTTT. It codes for CASSWGGQDTEAFF.

This clone was found a few times. This sequence joins TRBV25-1 and TRBJ1-5; D is uncertain. The germline CDR1 and CDR2 sequences are MGHDK and SYGVNS. This CDR3 spans 14 amino acids. Trimming pared 3 bases from V and 4 bases from J, leaving 10 bases between. The DNA for the CDR3 is TGTGCCAGCAGTGAGAGGACGGGGAATCAGCCCCAGCATTTT. Translating it yields CASSERTGNQPQHF.